This T cell receptor beta chain was identified in a study of cytomegalovirus exposure and HLA in healthy donors. Both 60 Vbeta primers and 13 Jbeta primers went into the PCR. Original data processing: Later reanalysis found 75 million to 100 million unique TCR beta chains, 10 million to 12 million of them shared. TCRdb keeps only in-frame clones here, not all; method: immunoSEQ multiplex PCR. V, J and clone size are taken as reported in that table, and D and trimming were inferred from the DNA itself. The data show under 85,000 clones, 76% seen once. The specimen sequenced was PBMCs. The clonotype comes from a man aged 18 to 30 in good health and CMV-seronegative.

CDR3 region: CASILRTDRTDTQYF. CDR3 nucleotide sequence: TGTGCCAGCATACTCCGGACAGATCGCACAGATACGCAGTATTTT. The chain uses TRBV21-1 and TRBJ2-3; no DNA check was done on the table's D call, TRBD1. TRBV21-1 represents a pseudogene. The CDR3 runs 15 residues.